This entry lists 28 T cell receptor beta chains sequenced from one sample in a study of blood T cell repertoires in COVID-19. Measured with immunoSEQ multiplex PCR; TCRdb has only the in-frame clones, and not every one. The sample lists some 130,000 clones; roughly three quarters were seen once. Sequencing was performed on peripheral blood. These receptors were taken from a woman between 65 and 79 years old with acute or convalescent COVID-19.

This sequence joins TRBV21-1 and TRBJ1-1; the table's D call, TRBD1, was not checked against the DNA. TRBV21-1 is described as a pseudogene. The CDR3 length is 15 residues. The CDR3 is CASSAYRGQKTEAFF. The CDR3 nucleotides read TGTGCCAGCAGCGCCTACAGGGGGCAAAAGACTGAAGCTTTCTTT.

The DNA of the CDR3 is TGTGCCAGCAGCGGGCCCGGAGGAGCGGGGGTCTCCTACAATGAGCAGTTCTTC. Protein product: CASSGPGGAGVSYNEQFF. V and J are TRBV9 and TRBJ2-1, with 8 bases lining up with TRBD2. CDR1 is SGDLS and CDR2 is YYNGEE in the germline V gene. After removal of 3 bases from V and 0 bases from J, the junction contained 11 bases not matched to a gene. The length of the CDR3 is 18 residues.

The chain links TRBV10-1 to TRBJ2-7; 7 bases fit TRBD1. The CDR3 runs 17 residues. Germline V gene data show CDR1 as WNHNN and CDR2 as SYGVQD (reference sequence). The J segment lost 6 bases and the V segment lost 2 bases, leaving 16 bases of the junction unmatched. The DNA for the CDR3 is TGCGCCAGCAGTGAGAGAGGAGGAACCGACAGGGTCGGCGAGCAGTACTTC. Encoded protein: CASSERGGTDRVGEQYF.

This clone showed up just a few times. The V and J genes are TRBV6-2 or TRBV6-3 and TRBJ1-5; TRBD1 agrees at 8 bases. CDR3 length: 16 amino acids. Germline lookup yields CDR1 MNHEY and CDR2 SVGEGT. The junction had 4 bases not matched to a gene; V was cut back by 2 bases and J by 1 base. CDR3 region: CASSYMAGGSNQPQHF. The CDR3 DNA reads TGTGCCAGCAGTTACATGGCAGGGGGCAGCAATCAGCCCCAGCATTTT.

V gene TRBV24-1 combines with J gene TRBJ2-1; 10 nucleotides agree with TRBD1. The CDR3 is 15 residues long. V was clipped by 4 bases and J by 7 bases; unmatched bases: 6. CDR1 is KGHDR and CDR2 is SFDVKD in the germline V gene. DNA of the CDR3: TGTGCCACCAGTGACCGGGACAGGGGATCGAATGAGCAGTTCTTC. Its protein is CATSDRDRGSNEQFF.

The chain has TRBV6-1 and TRBJ1-4; 9 positions agree with TRBD1. Germline V gene sequence: CDR1 MNHNS, CDR2 SASEGT. The CDR3 spans 15 residues. The V gene end was trimmed by 1 base and the J gene end by 7 bases; junction bases not matched to a gene: 4. The CDR3 loop reads CASSEDRGHGEKLFF. CDR3 bases: TGTGCCAGCAGTGAAGACAGGGGGCATGGTGAAAAACTGTTTTTT.

The rearrangement uses TRBV19 and TRBJ2-1; 11 bases fit TRBD2. V trimming: 10 bases; J trimming: 4 bases; junction bases outside the gene matches: 6. The CDR3 is made up of 14 amino acids. CDR1 is LNHDA and CDR2 is SQIVND in the germline V gene (reference sequence). For the CDR3, the DNA is TGTGCCACCCTAGCGGGGGGTAGTTACAATGAGCAGTTCTTC. Amino acid sequence: CATLAGGSYNEQFF.

Note on this clone: A clone one base away is much larger, so this may be a read error. Additional DNA sequences in this sample encode the identical CDR3. V is TRBV7-9 and J is TRBJ2-1; D possibly corresponds to TRBD2 (5 bases). CDR1 and CDR2 from the germline V gene are SEHNR and FQNEAQ (reference sequence). V lost 5 bases and J 7 bases, leaving 12 bases between the germline ends. This CDR3 comprises 13 residues. The CDR3 region has the DNA TGTGCCAGCAGCCCAGAGGGTCTGAATGAGCAGTTCTTC. It translates to CASSPEGLNEQFF.

The chain links TRBV5-1 to TRBJ1-2; D possibly corresponds to TRBD1 (5 bases). V dropped 5 bases and J dropped 7 bases, with 12 bases sitting between them. CDR3 length equals 12 residues. Germline V gene sequence: CDR1 SGHRS, CDR2 YFSETQ. The CDR3 nucleotides are TGCGCCAGCAGACCTGACAGTTTTGGCTACACCTTC. Protein product: CASRPDSFGYTF.

The V gene is TRBV7-8, the J gene TRBJ1-4; tentative D call: TRBD1 (6 bases). This CDR3 is built from 14 residues. The germline CDR1 and CDR2 sequences are SGHVS and FQNEAQ. Deletions cut 1 base from V and 8 bases from J, with 11 bases between. The chain's CDR3 is CASSLGTVKEKLFF. In nucleotides, the CDR3 is TGTGCCAGCAGCTTAGGGACAGTTAAGGAAAAACTGTTTTTT.

The chain employs TRBV12-5 and TRBJ2-1, with no clear D. Germline values: CDR1 LGHNT, CDR2 FRNRAP. This CDR3 has 14 amino acids. V lost 3 bases, J lost 0 bases, and 6 bases lay in between. The CDR3 here is CASGLLGSYNEQFF. For the CDR3, the DNA is TGTGCTAGTGGTTTACTTGGCTCCTACAATGAGCAGTTCTTC.

This clone was seen once. The chain links TRBV5-1 to TRBJ2-7; D possibly corresponds to TRBD1 (6 bases). Germline V CDR1 and CDR2: SGHRS, YFSETQ. The CDR3 is made up of 13 amino acids. Trimming stripped 4 bases from V and 5 bases from J, with 13 bases between. CDR3 nucleotides: TGCGCCAGCAGCGGGCAGGGGCAGGACGAGCAGTACTTC. Residues: CASSGQGQDEQYF.

V is TRBV3-1 (or the pseudogene TRBV3-2) and J is TRBJ1-2, with D hard to call. The CDR3 length is 14 residues. V dropped 4 bases and J dropped 3 bases, with 12 bases sitting between them. Germline assignment: CDR1 LGHDT and CDR2 YNNKEL (reference sequence). CDR3 nucleotide sequence: TGTGCCAGCAGCCCCCTACCCGGGGACTATGGCTACACCTTC. Protein: CASSPLPGDYGYTF.

V gene TRBV10-2 combines with J gene TRBJ2-4; 8 bases align to TRBD2. The CDR3 runs to 14 residues. Germline CDR1 and CDR2: WSHSY and SAAADI. V lost 3 bases and J lost 9; bases outside the gene matches: 7. The CDR3, as DNA: TGCGCCAGCAGTGACCCCTCGGGGGGGGCCATTCAGTACTTC. Translated: CASSDPSGGAIQYF.

The chain is built from TRBV6-2 or TRBV6-3 and TRBJ1-2; D gene unclear. CDR3 length equals 11 residues. The germline CDR1 and CDR2 sequences are MNHEY and SVGEGT. The V end was cut by 5 bases, the J end by 2 bases, with 3 bases between. The DNA of the CDR3 is TGTGCCAGCAGTGTAAACTATGGCTACACCTTC. The encoded protein is CASSVNYGYTF.

The chain joins TRBV4-1 to TRBJ1-5, with D hard to call. Per germline, CDR1 MGHRA and CDR2 YSYEKL. V gave up 0 bases and J gave up 4 bases, with 10 bases separating them. This CDR3 has 15 residues. This chain's CDR3 is CASSQDAGKNQPQHF. CDR3 DNA: TGCGCCAGCAGCCAAGATGCAGGAAAAAATCAGCCCCAGCATTTT.

This rearrangement joins TRBV7-9 to TRBJ1-2; 9 nucleotides line up with TRBD1. With 5 bases clipped from V and 7 bases from J, the junction kept 5 bases outside the gene matches. Looked up from germline, CDR1 is SEHNR and CDR2 is FQNEAQ (reference sequence). The CDR3 is 13 residues long. The CDR3: CASSRQGVRGYTF. The CDR3, as DNA: TGTGCCAGCAGCAGACAGGGGGTGCGTGGCTACACCTTC.

The rearrangement joins TRBV19 to TRBJ1-1, with a weak D call TRBD1 (6 bases). V was trimmed by 0 bases and J by 13 bases, leaving 15 bases between them. The germline V gene encodes CDR1 LNHDA and CDR2 SQIVND (reference sequence). CDR3 length equals 13 residues. CDR3 bases: TGTGCCAGTAGTATAGAGCCGGGGACAAGGCGTTTCTTT. The encoded protein is CASSIEPGTRRFF.

This rearrangement joins TRBV27 to TRBJ2-1, with 11 bases fitting TRBD1. J gave up 9 bases and V 3 bases, and 7 bases lay outside the gene matches. From germline, CDR1 is MNHEY and CDR2 SMNVEV (reference sequence). The CDR3 sequence is 15 residues long. The CDR3 loop reads CASSFPGQGVGEQFF. The CDR3 DNA reads TGTGCCAGCAGTTTTCCGGGACAGGGGGTCGGTGAGCAGTTCTTC.

This chain links TRBV11-2 with TRBJ2-7, with 8 bases lining up with TRBD1. This CDR3 comprises 16 residues. The V segment lost 4 bases and the J segment 3 bases; nucleotides outside the gene matches: 11. Looked up from germline, CDR1 is SGHAT and CDR2 is FQNNGV. CDR3: CASSSSRTGHSYEQYF. The CDR3 DNA reads TGTGCCAGCAGCTCGTCCCGGACAGGGCATAGCTACGAGCAGTACTTC.

The chain recombines TRBV24-1 with TRBJ2-1; tentatively, D is TRBD2 (6 bases). The CDR3 is 14 amino acids. Per germline, CDR1 KGHDR and CDR2 SFDVKD. The V and J ends lost 7 bases and 1 base respectively, with 10 bases between them. CDR3 in amino acids: CATRDGSSYNEQFF. The CDR3 DNA follows: TGTGCCACCAGAGACGGGAGTTCCTACAATGAGCAGTTCTTC.

This clone came up a few times. The chain carries TRBV28 and TRBJ1-2; D call uncertain. The CDR3 runs 15 residues. The germline gives CDR1 MDHEN, CDR2 SYDVKM. Trimming cost V 1 base and J 0 bases, with 9 bases left between them. The CDR3 spells CASSLFEMTNYGYTF. In DNA form, the CDR3 reads TGTGCCAGCAGTTTATTCGAGATGACTAACTATGGCTACACCTTC.

This clone was seen more than once but under ten times. The chain combines TRBV7-9 with TRBJ2-2, with a weak D call TRBD2 (6 bases). Germline CDR1 and CDR2: SEHNR and FQNEAQ (reference sequence). This CDR3 has 16 amino acids. The V and J ends lost 0 bases and 0 bases respectively, with 8 bases between them. The CDR3 DNA is TGTGCCAGCAGCTTAGCGGGCGGGACGAACACCGGGGAGCTGTTTTTT. Translation: CASSLAGGTNTGELFF.

The rearrangement links TRBV6-2 or TRBV6-3 to TRBJ1-3; perhaps TRBD1 as D (6 bases). The CDR3 is 16 residues long. V lost 6 bases and J lost 0, with 15 bases in between. Germline assignment: CDR1 MNHEY and CDR2 SVGEGT. The CDR3 protein is CASSIRDIGSGNTIYF. CDR3 coding DNA: TGTGCCAGCAGCATCCGGGACATAGGCTCTGGAAACACCATATATTTT.

The chain recombines TRBV2 with TRBJ1-5; maybe TRBD1 (5 bases). Germline V lookup: CDR1 SNHLY, CDR2 FYNNEI. Trimming removed 3 bases from V and 1 base from J, with 10 bases in between. The CDR3 has 15 amino acids. The DNA of the CDR3 is TGTGCCAGCAGTGATAGGGGAAGCAGCAATCAGCCCCAGCATTTT. Its protein is CASSDRGSSNQPQHF.

The chain couples TRBV5-1 to TRBJ2-3; the D is unclear. Germline V gene data show CDR1 as SGHRS and CDR2 as YFSETQ. There are 15 residues in the CDR3. Trimming took off 0 bases at V and 0 bases at J, with 8 bases between the two ends. The CDR3 region is CASSLGASSTDTQYF. CDR3 in DNA: TGCGCCAGCAGCTTGGGAGCGTCTAGCACAGATACGCAGTATTTT.

The J gene is TRBJ2-6, the V gene TRBV19, with 7 bases fitting TRBD1. Germline values: CDR1 LNHDA, CDR2 SQIVND (reference sequence). The junction had 1 base not matched to a gene; V was cut back by 2 bases and J by 0 bases. This CDR3 spans 16 amino acids. Written as DNA, the CDR3 is TGTGCCAGTAGTATACACAGGGGCTCTGGGGCCAACGTCCTGACTTTC. This sequence encodes CASSIHRGSGANVLTF. The full variable domain, rest sourced from reference TRBV19 and TRBJ2-6, is DGGITQSPKYLFRKEGQNVTLSCEQNLNHDAMYWYRQDPGQGLRLIYYSQIVNDFQKGDIAEGYSVSREKKESFPLTVTSAQKNPTAFYLCASSIHRGSGANVLTFGAGSRLTVL.

On this clone itself: At the DNA level, this CDR3 is encoded by other sequences in the same sample as well. The chain recombines TRBV6-5 with TRBJ2-6, with 8 positions matching TRBD1. Trimming cost V 9 bases and J 4 bases; bases outside gene matches: 5. This CDR3 is 14 amino acids long. Germline V gene lookup returns CDR1 MNHEY and CDR2 SVGAGI. Here the CDR3 reads CASTGGRGANVLTF. The CDR3 nucleotides are TGTGCCAGTACAGGGGGGCGGGGGGCCAACGTCCTGACTTTC.